This note documents a single TCR beta chain sequence. Its cognate antigen is unknown. Measured with immunoSEQ multiplex PCR; TCRdb has only the in-frame clones, and not every one. The profile shows around 91,000 clones, 88% of them singletons. The data derive from a study of identifying expanded T cells in peripheral blood. Broader study findings: Differentially abundant clones: around 1.2 between replicates, roughly 16 at two to three weeks, approximately 19 at four. Approximately two-week clone count variance significantly increased as total template count grew.

Trimming at V came to 0 bases and at J to 0 bases, leaving 5 bases not matched to a gene. Germline V gene lookup returns CDR1 KGHSH and CDR2 LQKENI. This CDR3 region has 16 residues. What was sequenced was blood. This rearrangement joins TRBV18 to TRBJ2-7, with 7 bases that match TRBD1. This TCR was recovered from a person aged 18-70 years in good health. The CDR3 coding sequence is TGTGCCAGCTCACCACCGACACAGGGGTCCTCCTACGAGCAGTACTTC. Translation gives CASSPPTQGSSYEQYF.